These T cell receptor beta chains were read from a single sample in a study of blood T cell repertoires in COVID-19. Profiling relied on immunoSEQ multiplex PCR, and the TCRdb table lists in-frame clones only, not all of them. Here the sample spans approximately 78,000 clones, 91% being singletons. Input material: peripheral blood. These receptors were collected from a man between 45 and 60 years old with COVID-19, enrolled during active disease. Both conserved end residues are part of each CDR3. The D gene is left open where the match is weak. Rows may omit the clone size; those that give it use once, few, many or a size class.

clone_size j_call v_call d_call cdr3_nt cdr3_aa
. TRBJ1-2 TRBV12-3/TRBV12-4 . TGTGCCAGCAGTTTACAGGAGGGTGGCTACACCTTC CASSLQEGGYTF
. TRBJ2-3 TRBV4-3 TRBD2 TGCGCCAGCAGCCAAGAATCTCTAGCGGGAGGCTCAGATACGCAGTATTTT CASSQESLAGGSDTQYF
. TRBJ1-5 TRBV18 . TGTGCCAGCTCGCCCGGGGGGCTCCATCAGCCCCAGCATTTT CASSPGGLHQPQHF
. TRBJ2-2 TRBV19 TRBD1 TGTGCCAGTAGAACGACAGGGGGCAACACCGGGGAGCTGTTTTTT CASRTTGGNTGELFF
. TRBJ2-7 TRBV25-1 TRBD1 TGTGCCAGCAGGGGGACAGGGTACTACGAGCAGTACTTC CASRGTGYYEQYF
. TRBJ1-2 TRBV6-2/TRBV6-3 . TGTGCCAGCAGTTACGAGTGGCGGGTTGGCTACACCTTC CASSYEWRVGYTF
. TRBJ1-3 TRBV30 . TGTGCCTGGAGTGTTGAGTTGGAGCCGGCAAACACCATATATTTT CAWSVELEPANTIYF
. TRBJ1-1 TRBV29-1 TRBD1 TGCAGCGTTCGGACAGGCTATTCGGCGGACACTGAAGCTTTCTTT CSVRTGYSADTEAFF
medium-sized TRBJ2-2 TRBV28 . TGTGCCAGCAGTTTACTTTCGACAGCGAACACCGGGGAGCTGTTTTTT CASSLLSTANTGELFF
. TRBJ2-7 TRBV3-1/TRBV3-2 TRBD2 TGTGCCAGCAGCCAAGATGTCGAGCGGGGGTCCTACGAGCAGTACTTC CASSQDVERGSYEQYF
. TRBJ2-3 TRBV7-3 TRBD2 TGTGCCAGCAGCCCCGGGCGGCTAGCGGTTAGCACAGATACGCAGTATTTT CASSPGRLAVSTDTQYF
. TRBJ2-1 TRBV9 TRBD2 TGTGCCAGCAGCGGAGGACTAGCGGGATACAATGAGCAGTTCTTC CASSGGLAGYNEQFF
once TRBJ1-2 TRBV5-8 . TGTGCCAGCAGCCCTGGACAGACCTATGGCTACACCTTC CASSPGQTYGYTF
. TRBJ2-1 TRBV4-1 TRBD2 TGCGCCAGCATGCAGCGGGAGGGCCCTTTCAATGAGCAGTTCTTC CASMQREGPFNEQFF
. TRBJ1-5 TRBV7-6 TRBD1 TGTGCCAGCAATTTTGTCGAGGCAGGGGGTCTCAGGCAGCCCCAGCATTTT CASNFVEAGGLRQPQHF
. TRBJ1-2 TRBV2 . TGTGCCAGCAGTGAACGGGGGGGCTATGGCTACACCTTC CASSERGGYGYTF
. TRBJ2-2 TRBV11-2 TRBD2 TGTGCCAGCAGCTTATCGGGACTAGCGGCGAACACCGGGGAGCTGTTTTTT CASSLSGLAANTGELFF
. TRBJ2-7 TRBV30 . TGTGCCTGGACAACCGGGAGAGGTGTGGACGAGCAGTACTTC CAWTTGRGVDEQYF
. TRBJ2-7 TRBV25-1 . TGTGCCAGCAGACAGGAGGGTTACTACGAGCAGTACTTC CASRQEGYYEQYF
. TRBJ1-4 TRBV4-1 . TGCGCCAGCAGCGCCACTCCCACCACTAATGAAAAACTGTTTTTT CASSATPTTNEKLFF
. TRBJ1-2 TRBV30 . TGTGCCTGGAGTGTACGTACATTATATGGCTACACCTTC CAWSVRTLYGYTF
. TRBJ2-3 TRBV15 TRBD2 TGTGCCACCAGCAAACTAGCGGGAGCGACAGATACGCAGTATTTT CATSKLAGATDTQYF
. TRBJ1-1 TRBV6-5 . TGTGCCAGCAACCGAGGTCCCGACACTGAAGCTTTCTTT CASNRGPDTEAFF
. TRBJ2-2 TRBV7-3 TRBD2 TGTGCCAGCAGCCCGAGGACTAGCGGGGATGGGAACACCGGGGAGCTGTTTTTT CASSPRTSGDGNTGELFF
. TRBJ2-7 TRBV10-2 TRBD2 TGCGCCAGCAGTGAGACTAGCGGGGCCTCAGGGTTCTACGAGCAGTACTTC CASSETSGASGFYEQYF
. TRBJ2-1 TRBV20-1 . TGCAGTGCTAGAGGACAGAATGAGCAGTTCTTC CSARGQNEQFF
. TRBJ2-5 TRBV7-9 TRBD2 TGTGCCAGCAAAGGGGAGGGAGAGACCCAGTACTTC CASKGEGETQYF
. TRBJ2-2 TRBV29-1 TRBD1 TGCAGCGTTGTCGACCGGGACAGGGGCACCGGGGAGCTGTTTTTT CSVVDRDRGTGELFF
. TRBJ1-1 TRBV28 . TGTGCCAGCAAGGCGGGGGGAAGTAACACTGAAGCTTTCTTT CASKAGGSNTEAFF
once TRBJ2-2 TRBV19 . TGTGCCAGTAGCCGAACTAGCCTAGCCAAAACCGGGGAGCTGTTTTTT CASSRTSLAKTGELFF
. TRBJ1-1 TRBV29-1 . TGCAGCGTACTGTGGGGGGACACTGAAGCTTTCTTT CSVLWGDTEAFF
. TRBJ1-2 TRBV29-1 . TGCAGCGTTGAAGCCCCAGGCAGCTACTATGGCTACACCTTC CSVEAPGSYYGYTF
. TRBJ2-3 TRBV11-2 . TGTGCCAGCAGCCCATACAGTGGGGGGACAGATACGCAGTATTTT CASSPYSGGTDTQYF
. TRBJ1-3 TRBV6-5 . TGTGCCAGCAGGGACGGGGGGAACGGAAACACCATATATTTT CASRDGGNGNTIYF
once TRBJ2-2 TRBV9 TRBD2 TGTGCCAGCAGCGTGTCGGGAGGGGACACCGGGGAGCTGTTTTTT CASSVSGGDTGELFF
. TRBJ2-7 TRBV18 TRBD2 TGTGCCAGCTCATCGGGACTAGCGGACTACGAGCAGTACTTC CASSSGLADYEQYF
once TRBJ2-3 TRBV18 TRBD2 TGTGCCAGCTCACCTCTGGCTAGCGGTACAGATACGCAGTATTTT CASSPLASGTDTQYF
. TRBJ2-7 TRBV28 TRBD1 TGTGCCAGCAGCCCGGACAGGGACTACGAGCAGTACTTC CASSPDRDYEQYF
. TRBJ2-2 TRBV24-1 TRBD2 TGTGCCACCAGTGTCCGACTAGCGGGAAAAACCGGGGAGCTGTTTTTT CATSVRLAGKTGELFF
. TRBJ1-5 TRBV28 TRBD1 TGTGCCAGCAGTACAGCAAAGACAGGGCGGTATCAGCCCCAGCATTTT CASSTAKTGRYQPQHF
once TRBJ1-2 TRBV14 . TGTGCCAGCAGCAGACAATCTAACTATGGCTACACCTTC CASSRQSNYGYTF